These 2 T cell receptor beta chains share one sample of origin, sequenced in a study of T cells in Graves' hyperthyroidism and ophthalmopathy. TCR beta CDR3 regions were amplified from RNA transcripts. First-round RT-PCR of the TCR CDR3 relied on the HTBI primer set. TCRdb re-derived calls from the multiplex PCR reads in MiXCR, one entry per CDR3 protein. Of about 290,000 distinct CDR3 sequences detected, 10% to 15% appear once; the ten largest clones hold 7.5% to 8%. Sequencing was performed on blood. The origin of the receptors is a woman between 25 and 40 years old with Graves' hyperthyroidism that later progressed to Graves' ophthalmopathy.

CDR3 amino acids: CASSYSGTAGQETQYF. The CDR3 coding sequence is TGTGCCAGCAGTTACTCGGGCACAGCTGGGCAAGAGACCCAGTACTTC. This chain links TRBV6-5 with TRBJ2-5; D is ambiguous. V was clipped by 0 bases and J by 2 bases, with 13 bases between them. The germline V gene has CDR1 MNHEY and CDR2 SVGAGI. The CDR3 consists of 16 residues.

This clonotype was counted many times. CDR3 residues: CAISVYRDDGYTF. The CDR3 bases are TGTGCCATCAGTGTCTACAGGGATGACGGCTACACCTTC. The V and J genes are TRBV10-3 and TRBJ1-2; D may be TRBD1 (6 bases). Germline V gene sequence: CDR1 ENHRY, CDR2 SYGVKD. CDR3 length: 13 amino acids. Between the trimmed V and J ends, which lost 4 bases and 8 bases, there was a span of 14 bases.